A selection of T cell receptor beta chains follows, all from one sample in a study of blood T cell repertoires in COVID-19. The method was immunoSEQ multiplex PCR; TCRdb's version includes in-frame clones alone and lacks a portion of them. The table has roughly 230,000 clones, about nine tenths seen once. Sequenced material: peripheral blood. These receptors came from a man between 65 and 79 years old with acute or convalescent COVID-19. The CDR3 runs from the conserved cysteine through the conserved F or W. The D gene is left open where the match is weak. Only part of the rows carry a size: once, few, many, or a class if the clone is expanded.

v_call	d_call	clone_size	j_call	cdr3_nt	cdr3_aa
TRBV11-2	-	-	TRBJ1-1	TGTGCCAGCAGCTTAGGGCCGGGGAACACTGAAGCTTTCTTT	CASSLGPGNTEAFF
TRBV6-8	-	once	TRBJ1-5	TGTGCCAGCAGCCACAGGCCAGCCTACAATCAGCCCCAGCATTTT	CASSHRPAYNQPQHF
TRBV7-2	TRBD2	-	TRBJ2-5	TGTGCCAGCAGCTCCGGACTAGCGGGAATGGAAGAGACCCAGTACTTC	CASSSGLAGMEETQYF
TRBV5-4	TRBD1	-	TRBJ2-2	TGTGCCAGCAGCTTGGCCGGGACAGGGGCTCCCGGGGAGCTGTTTTTT	CASSLAGTGAPGELFF
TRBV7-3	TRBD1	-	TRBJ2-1	TGTGCCAGCAGCCTTCGCGCGACTGGACGACAGGGGCCCTACAATGAGCAGTTCTTC	CASSLRATGRQGPYNEQFF
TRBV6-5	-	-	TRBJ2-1	TGTGCCAGCAGGGTCGAGCTTAAGCCGGAGAGGGAGCAGTTCTTC	CASRVELKPEREQFF
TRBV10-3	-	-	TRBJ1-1	TGTGCCATCAGTGACCTACCGGGACACGGAGCTTTCTTT	CAISDLPGHGAFF
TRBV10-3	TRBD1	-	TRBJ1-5	TGTGCCATCAGTGAGTCGGGACAGGGTAGCAATCAGCCCCAGCATTTT	CAISESGQGSNQPQHF
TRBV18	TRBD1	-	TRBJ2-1	TGTGCCAGCTCACCAGGGGGACAGAACAATGAGCAGTTCTTC	CASSPGGQNNEQFF
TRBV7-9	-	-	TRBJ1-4	TGTGCCAGCAGCCTCCCTGGGGGGACTAATGAAAAACTGTTTTTT	CASSLPGGTNEKLFF
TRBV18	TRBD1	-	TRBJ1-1	TGTGCCAGCTCACCCGCTCCTAGGACAGGGGGCGAAGCTGAAGCTTTCTTT	CASSPAPRTGGEAEAFF
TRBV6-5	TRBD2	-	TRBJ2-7	TGTGCCAGCCTGAAAGGGGAGGGAGACTACGAGCAGTACTTC	CASLKGEGDYEQYF
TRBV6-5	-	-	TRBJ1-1	TGTGCCAGCAGTTACCGGGACAATCACCAAGCTTTCTTT	CASSYRDNHQAFF
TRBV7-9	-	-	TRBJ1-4	TGTGCCAGCAGCAAGACAGGTTTGGACGGAAAACTGTTTTTT	CASSKTGLDGKLFF
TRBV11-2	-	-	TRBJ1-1	TGTGCCAGCAGCTCCGGGTCGAAGAACACTGAAGCTTTCTTT	CASSSGSKNTEAFF
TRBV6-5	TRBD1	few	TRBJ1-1	TGTGCCAGCAGCCTTGGGACAGGGGGCTCGGAAGCTTTCTTT	CASSLGTGGSEAFF
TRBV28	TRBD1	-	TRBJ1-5	TGTGCCAGCAGTTTAGCTACAGGGGGTAGCAATCAGCCCCAGCATTTT	CASSLATGGSNQPQHF
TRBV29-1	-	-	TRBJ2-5	TGCAGCGTTGAAGTGGCGGGTGGGCTACGAGAGACCCAGTACTTC	CSVEVAGGLRETQYF
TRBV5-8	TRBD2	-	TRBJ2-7	TGTGCCAGCAGCTTGGGACTAGCGGGAGGGCAAGAGCAGTACTTC	CASSLGLAGGQEQYF
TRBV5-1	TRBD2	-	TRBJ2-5	TGCGCCAGCAGCCCTAGCGGGAAGGGCGAGACCCAGTACTTC	CASSPSGKGETQYF
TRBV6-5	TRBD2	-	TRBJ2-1	TGTGCCAGCAGATCTAGCGGGAGGACCTACAATGAGCAGTTCTTC	CASRSSGRTYNEQFF
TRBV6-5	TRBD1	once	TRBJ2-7	TGTGCCAGCAGGACGCAGGACAGGGGAAGCTACGAGCAGTACTTC	CASRTQDRGSYEQYF
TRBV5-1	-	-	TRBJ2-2	TGCGCCAGCAGCCCCTGGGGGGACACCGGGGAGCTGTTTTTT	CASSPWGDTGELFF
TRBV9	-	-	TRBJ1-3	TGTGCCAGCAGCGTGGCCTCTGGACGGGGCTCTGGAAACACCATATATTTT	CASSVASGRGSGNTIYF
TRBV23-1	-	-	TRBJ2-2	TGCGCCAGCAGTCAACCGACATCCCCTCCTCAAAACACCGGGGAGCTGTTTTTT	CASSQPTSPPQNTGELFF
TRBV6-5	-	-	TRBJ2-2	TGTGCCAGCAGTAAGGGGCCGAACACCGGGGAGCTGTTTTTT	CASSKGPNTGELFF
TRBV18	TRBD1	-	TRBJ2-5	TGTGCCAGCTCACCGGGGACAGGGCAAGAGACCCAGTACTTC	CASSPGTGQETQYF
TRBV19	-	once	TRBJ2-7	TGTGCCAGTAGGCGGGACTTGAGCTCCTACGAGCAGTACTTC	CASRRDLSSYEQYF
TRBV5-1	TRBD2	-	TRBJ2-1	TGCGCCAGCAGGCCCTTAGGTGGCGGGAGGGCCTTCGCGTACAATGAGCAGTTCTTC	CASRPLGGGRAFAYNEQFF
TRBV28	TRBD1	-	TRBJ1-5	TGTGCCAGCAGTTTTTCAGGGGGTTGGCATCAGCCCCAGCATTTT	CASSFSGGWHQPQHF
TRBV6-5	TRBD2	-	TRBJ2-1	TGTGCCAGCCGCGCGGAGGGGAGGGCTGAGCAGTTCTTC	CASRAEGRAEQFF
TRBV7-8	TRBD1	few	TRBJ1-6	TGTGCCAGCAGCCCTCAGGGGGCTGATTCACCCCTCCACTTT	CASSPQGADSPLHF
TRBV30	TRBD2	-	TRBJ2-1	TGTGCCTGGAGAACTAGCGGGAGAAACTATGAGCAGTTCTTC	CAWRTSGRNYEQFF
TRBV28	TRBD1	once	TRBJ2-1	TGTGCCAGTGACGGACAGGGGCCGAACTCCTACAATGAGCAGTTCTTC	CASDGQGPNSYNEQFF
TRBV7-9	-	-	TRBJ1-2	TGTGCCAGCAGCTTAGCAAACAGGGACGGCTACACCTTC	CASSLANRDGYTF
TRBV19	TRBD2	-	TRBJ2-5	TGTGCCAGTAGTATAGTAGCGGGAGGATCCCAAGAGACCCAGTACTTC	CASSIVAGGSQETQYF
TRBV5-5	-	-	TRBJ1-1	TGTGCCAGCAGCTTTAGTTGGCGGAGCACTGAAGCTTTCTTT	CASSFSWRSTEAFF
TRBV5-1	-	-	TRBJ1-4	TGCGCCAGCAGCTTGATGGGCCTCAATGAAAAACTGTTTTTT	CASSLMGLNEKLFF
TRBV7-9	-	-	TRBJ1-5	TGTGCCAGCAGCTTAGCGAGTCAGCCCCAGCATTTT	CASSLASQPQHF
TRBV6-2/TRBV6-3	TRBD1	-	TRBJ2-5	TGTGCCAGCAGTTCGACAGGGCGTATTCAAGAGACCCAGTACTTC	CASSSTGRIQETQYF
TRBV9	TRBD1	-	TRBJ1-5	TGTGCCAGCAGCGAGGGGACAGGGATCAATCAGCCCCAGCATTTT	CASSEGTGINQPQHF
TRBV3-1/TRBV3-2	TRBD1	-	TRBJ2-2	TGTGCCAGCAGCGCCCAGGGGGCCCTGGGCACCGGGGAGCTGTTTTTT	CASSAQGALGTGELFF
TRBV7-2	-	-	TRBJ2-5	TGTGCCAGCAGCCCAATGCGGGTAGAGACCCAGTACTTC	CASSPMRVETQYF
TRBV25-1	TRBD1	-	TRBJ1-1	TGTGCCAGCAGTGATGGACAGGGGAACACTGAAGCTTTCTTT	CASSDGQGNTEAFF
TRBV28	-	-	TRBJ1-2	TGTGCCAGCAGTTTGGGTGCAGGGAACTATGGCTACACCTTC	CASSLGAGNYGYTF
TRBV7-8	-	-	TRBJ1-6	TGTGCCAGCAGCTTAAATCGCCCGGGGGGGGAAACGCGGAATTCACCCCTCCACTTT	CASSLNRPGGETRNSPLHF
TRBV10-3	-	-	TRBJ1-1	TGTGCCACCCGACAGGATAAGAACACTGAAGCTTTCTTT	CATRQDKNTEAFF
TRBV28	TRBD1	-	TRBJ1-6	TGTGCCAGCAGTTCTGCACAGGGGAATAATTCACCCCTCCACTTT	CASSSAQGNNSPLHF
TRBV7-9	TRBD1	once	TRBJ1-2	TGTGCCAGCAGCTTAGTAGGGGGCGAAGGCTACACCTTC	CASSLVGGEGYTF
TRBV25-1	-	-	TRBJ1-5	TGTGCCAGCAGGCAGGGAAATCAGCCCCAGCATTTT	CASRQGNQPQHF
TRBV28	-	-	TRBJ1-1	TGTGCCAGCAGTTTGCCCCTTACAGGGAGCACTGAAGCTTTCTTT	CASSLPLTGSTEAFF
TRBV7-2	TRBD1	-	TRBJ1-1	TGTGCCAGCAGCCCCCAGACAGGGTACACTGAAGCTTTCTTT	CASSPQTGYTEAFF
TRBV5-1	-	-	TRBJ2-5	TGCGCCAGCAGCTTGGGGGCTGCGGGGGAGACCCAGTACTTC	CASSLGAAGETQYF
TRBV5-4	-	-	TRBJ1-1	TGTGCCAGCAGCAACCCTGGACTTCCGGCGGGGGTGAACACTGAAGCTTTCTTT	CASSNPGLPAGVNTEAFF